This entry lists 19 T cell receptor beta chains sequenced from one sample in a study of blood T cell repertoires in COVID-19. TCRdb's copy holds only in-frame clones and misses some; the assay was immunoSEQ multiplex PCR. The sample has 80,000 or so clones; roughly nine tenths are singletons. Source material: peripheral blood. These receptor sequences come from a man aged 50 to 59 with acute or convalescent COVID-19.

This clone was seen once. The CDR3 loop is CASSLTGDEQYF. DNA of the CDR3: TGCGCCAGCAGCCTAACGGGGGACGAGCAGTACTTC. This sequence joins TRBV4-1 and TRBJ2-7, with D tentatively TRBD2 (6 bases). Germline values: CDR1 MGHRA, CDR2 YSYEKL. This CDR3 comprises 12 residues. Trimming shortened V by 4 bases and J by 5 bases, and 9 bases separated the two germline ends.

The J gene is TRBJ2-1, the V gene TRBV6-5; weak D call: TRBD2 (6 bases). CDR1 and CDR2 (germline): MNHEY, SVGAGI. Trimming left V 5 bases short and J 6 bases short, with 17 bases between. This CDR3 spans 15 amino acids. The CDR3 bases are TGTGCCAGCAGTCCTGAATGGACTAAGTCCAATGAGCAGTTCTTC. Translating gives CASSPEWTKSNEQFF.

V usage is TRBV28 and J usage is TRBJ2-4, with 9 bases identical to TRBD2. CDR3 length: 15 residues. CDR1 is MDHEN and CDR2 is SYDVKM in the germline V gene. V was pared by 6 bases and J by 15 bases, with 18 bases of the junction left unmatched. CDR3 nucleotides: TGTGCCAGCAGCTCCCCCAGGACTAGCGAGAGTTCCTGGTACTTC. Protein sequence: CASSSPRTSESSWYF.

The chain links TRBV5-1 to TRBJ1-1; tentatively, D is TRBD1 (5 bases). Germline V gene lookup returns CDR1 SGHRS and CDR2 YFSETQ. V lost 1 base and J 8 bases, leaving 18 bases between the germline ends. The CDR3 is made up of 15 amino acids. The CDR3: CASSLSATAGLEAFF. The CDR3 bases are TGCGCCAGCAGCTTGTCCGCGACAGCTGGACTAGAAGCTTTCTTT.

The V call is TRBV13, the J call TRBJ2-7; 9 bases match TRBD1. Germline CDR1 PRHDT, CDR2 FYEKMQ (reference sequence). The V and J ends lost 5 bases and 3 bases, in that order; junction bases with no gene match: 5. The CDR3 contains 14 residues. CDR3 sequence: CASSLGQGDYEQYF. The CDR3 nucleotides read TGTGCCAGCAGCCTGGGACAGGGAGACTACGAGCAGTACTTC.

A few counts support this clone. The V call is TRBV5-6, the J call TRBJ2-1; 8 bases agree with TRBD1. Trimming removed 2 bases from V and 10 bases from J; junction bases left unmatched: 8. This CDR3 comprises 14 residues. Per germline, CDR1 SGHDT and CDR2 YYEEEE. Here the CDR3 reads CASSFGTGLMEQFF. The CDR3 region has the DNA TGTGCCAGCAGCTTCGGGACAGGACTAATGGAGCAGTTCTTC.

The rearrangement uses TRBV9 and TRBJ1-5, with 7 bases that match TRBD1. Germline V gives CDR1 SGDLS, CDR2 YYNGEE. Trimming removed 5 bases from V and 0 bases from J; junction bases left unmatched: 14. The CDR3 is 18 amino acids. CDR3 coding DNA: TGTGCCAGCAGATCTAAGACAGGGACATCCTATAGCAATCAGCCCCAGCATTTT. Translation gives CASRSKTGTSYSNQPQHF. Combining the CDR3 with reference TRBV9 and TRBJ1-5 gives the whole variable domain DSGVTQTPKHLITATGQRVTLRCSPRSGDLSVYWYQQSLDQGLQFLIQYYNGEERAKGNILERFSAQQFPDLHSELNLSSLELGDSALYFCASRSKTGTSYSNQPQHFGDGTRLSIL.

The V and J genes are TRBV12-3 or TRBV12-4 and TRBJ2-2, with D possibly matching TRBD1 (5 bases). Trimming removed 6 bases from V and 7 bases from J, with 12 bases in between. The CDR3 sequence is 13 residues long. The CDR3 region is CASRQTVGGELFF. The CDR3 DNA follows: TGTGCCAGCAGGCAGACAGTTGGCGGGGAGCTGTTTTTT.

V usage is TRBV7-9 and J usage is TRBJ2-5; the match to TRBD2 covers 11 bases. The junction had 2 bases not matched to a gene; V was cut back by 1 base and J by 1 base. This CDR3 comprises 16 residues. Germline V gene sequence: CDR1 SEHNR, CDR2 FQNEAQ (reference sequence). CDR3 DNA sequence: TGTGCCAGCAGCTTAGAGACTAGCGGGGTCCAAGAGACCCAGTACTTC. This codes for CASSLETSGVQETQYF.

J is TRBJ1-6 and V is TRBV4-3; D is undetermined. The V and J ends lost 0 bases and 8 bases respectively, with 8 bases between them. The CDR3 is 14 residues long. Germline V gene data show CDR1 as LGHNA and CDR2 as YSLEER. This CDR3 is CASSQDGRDSPLHF. The DNA for the CDR3 is TGCGCCAGCAGCCAAGATGGCCGTGATTCACCCCTCCACTTT.

The chain couples TRBV7-3 to TRBJ2-2; D possibly corresponds to TRBD2 (6 bases). CDR1 and CDR2 (germline): SGHTA, FQGTGA. Trimming removed 5 bases from V and 6 bases from J, with 10 bases in between. This CDR3 spans 13 amino acids. CDR3 DNA: TGTGCCAGCAGCCCCGGGACTTCCGGGGAGCTGTTTTTT. This codes for CASSPGTSGELFF.

The chain links TRBV12-3 or TRBV12-4 to TRBJ1-1; D gene unclear. V was trimmed by 2 bases and J by 6 bases, leaving 4 bases between them. The CDR3 runs to 11 residues. The CDR3 region is CASSLQAEAFF. The CDR3 DNA follows: TGTGCCAGCAGTTTACAGGCTGAAGCTTTCTTT.

The gene calls are TRBV2 and TRBJ1-2; D is undetermined. Germline V gives CDR1 SNHLY, CDR2 FYNNEI. The CDR3 loop spans 11 amino acids. Trimming removed 3 bases from V and 5 bases from J, with 4 bases in between. The CDR3 here is CASSDRYGYTF. The DNA of the CDR3 is TGTGCCAGCAGTGACCGGTATGGCTACACCTTC.

The chain has TRBV28 and TRBJ2-5, with a possible D match to TRBD2 (7 bases). The CDR3 sequence is 14 residues long. V was pared by 6 bases and J by 4 bases, with 15 bases between. Germline V gene lookup returns CDR1 MDHEN and CDR2 SYDVKM. This chain's CDR3 is CASSPTGGGETQYF. For the CDR3, the DNA is TGTGCCAGCAGCCCAACGGGGGGCGGAGAGACCCAGTACTTC. Based on the CDR3 plus reference TRBV28 and TRBJ2-5, the full variable domain is DVKVTQSSRYLVKRTGEKVFLECVQDMDHENMFWYRQDPGLGLRLIYFSYDVKMKEKGDIPEGYSVSREKKERFSLILESASTNQTSMYLCASSPTGGGETQYFGPGTRLLVL.

The V call is TRBV11-3, the J call TRBJ1-5; D is possibly TRBD1 (6 bases). The CDR3 loop spans 11 amino acids. Per germline, CDR1 SGHNT and CDR2 YENEEA. V was trimmed by 8 bases and J by 7 bases, leaving 9 bases between them. CDR3 sequence: CASPGEQPQHF. CDR3 coding DNA: TGTGCCAGCCCAGGGGAACAGCCCCAGCATTTT.

The rearrangement joins TRBV15 to TRBJ2-7; D unresolved. The CDR3 sequence is 12 residues long. V lost 1 base and J 6 bases, leaving 7 bases between the germline ends. Germline CDR1 and CDR2: LNHNV and YYDKDF (reference sequence). CDR3 sequence: CATSRASGEQYF. The CDR3 bases are TGTGCCACCAGCAGAGCCTCGGGCGAGCAGTACTTC.

The CDR3 sequence: CASQGLAYNEQFF. CDR3 DNA: TGTGCCAGCCAGGGACTAGCTTACAATGAGCAGTTCTTC. The chain employs TRBV6-5 and TRBJ2-1, with 9 bases identical to TRBD2. The V and J ends lost 8 bases and 4 bases, in that order; junction bases with no gene match: 3. There are 13 residues in the CDR3. Germline V lookup: CDR1 MNHEY, CDR2 SVGAGI.

This clone was recorded only once. This sequence joins TRBV5-4 and TRBJ2-3; maybe TRBD2 (6 bases). This CDR3 spans 14 amino acids. Per germline, CDR1 SGHNT and CDR2 YYREEE (reference sequence). The ends were cut back, 4 bases at V and 3 bases at J, with 12 bases in the middle. The CDR3 DNA follows: TGTGCCAGCAGCCCCGGACTAATGACAGATACGCAGTATTTT. It translates to CASSPGLMTDTQYF. Combining the CDR3 with reference TRBV5-4 and TRBJ2-3 gives the whole variable domain ETGVTQSPTHLIKTRGQQVTLRCSSQSGHNTVSWYQQALGQGPQFIFQYYREEENGRGNFPPRFSGLQFPNYSSELNVNALELDDSALYLCASSPGLMTDTQYFGPGTRLTVL.

The rearrangement joins TRBV3-1 (or the pseudogene TRBV3-2) to TRBJ1-2; 7 bases fit TRBD1. J lost 7 bases, V lost 5 bases, and 4 bases had no gene match. The CDR3 is 12 residues long. The germline CDR1 and CDR2 sequences are LGHDT and YNNKEL (reference sequence). The DNA for the CDR3 is TGTGCCAGCAGCTTGGACAGGAGTGGCTACACCTTC. This encodes CASSLDRSGYTF.